The 18 T cell receptor beta chains below come from one sample, sequenced in a study of T cell repertoires in cytomegalovirus infection. TCRdb re-called the reads through MiXCR, storing one row per CDR3 protein. Among more than 650,000 distinct CDR3 sequences listed, 35% to 40% were seen once. Material: PBMCs. All receptors come from a human donor in good health (CMV status not recorded). Some clones in this sample may be carry-over from other donors' samples.

The rearrangement links TRBV7-9 to TRBJ1-2; possibly TRBD1 for D (5 bases). Germline CDR1 and CDR2: SEHNR and FQNEAQ (reference sequence). The CDR3 consists of 14 residues. V dropped 5 bases and J dropped 4 bases, with 14 bases sitting between them. The CDR3 DNA reads TGTGCCAGCAGCCGGACCGGGGCAGTCTATGGCTACACCTTC. Amino acid sequence: CASSRTGAVYGYTF.

This clonotype came up a few times. The CDR3 DNA is TGTGCCAGCAGTTATAGATCGAGCGGGGGAATCTACGAGCAGTACTTC. Translated: CASSYRSSGGIYEQYF. The V gene is TRBV6-2 or TRBV6-3, the J gene TRBJ2-7; 8 bases align to TRBD2. The CDR3 has 16 residues. Germline-derived CDR1 and CDR2 are MNHEY and SVGEGT. Trimming removed 3 bases from V and 3 bases from J; junction bases left unmatched: 10.

A remark on this clonotype: A much larger clone lies one base from this, so it may be a read error. CDR3 nucleotides: TGTGCCAGCAGCCAGACAAGCGGGAGGGTCGACGAGCAGTACTTC. It yields the protein CASSQTSGRVDEQYF. The genes are TRBV7-8 and TRBJ2-7, with 10 positions matching TRBD2. The CDR3 spans 15 residues. The germline gives CDR1 SGHVS, CDR2 FQNEAQ. V shed 5 bases, J shed 5 bases, and the junction held 9 bases outside the gene matches.

V gene TRBV10-3 combines with J gene TRBJ2-5; 8 nucleotides line up with TRBD1. The CDR3 extends over 15 amino acids. The V gene end was trimmed by 3 bases and the J gene end by 5 bases; junction bases not matched to a gene: 8. The germline V gene has CDR1 ENHRY and CDR2 SYGVKD. The CDR3 bases are TGTGCCATCAGTGACCCTTCCAGGGGGCAGGAGACCCAGTACTTC. Amino acid sequence: CAISDPSRGQETQYF.

This clonotype was observed a handful of times. The chain employs TRBV27 and TRBJ2-1; D is uncertain. The CDR3 runs 14 residues. Trimming removed 3 bases at V and 6 bases at J, with 12 bases between. CDR1 is MNHEY and CDR2 is SMNVEV in the germline V gene (reference sequence). The CDR3 spells CASSFLISPNEQFF. CDR3 sequence (DNA): TGTGCCAGCAGTTTCCTCATCTCCCCCAATGAGCAGTTCTTC.

This chain uses TRBV9 with TRBJ1-2; 8 bases align to TRBD1. CDR1 and CDR2 (germline): SGDLS, YYNGEE. Trimming cost V 0 bases and J 8 bases; bases outside gene matches: 6. CDR3 length: 14 amino acids. The CDR3 reads CASSVDSGGAGYTF. CDR3 coding DNA: TGTGCCAGCAGCGTAGACTCAGGGGGCGCCGGCTACACCTTC.

The rearrangement joins TRBV2 to TRBJ1-5, with D unresolved. This CDR3 is built from 13 residues. Per germline, CDR1 SNHLY and CDR2 FYNNEI. With 7 bases removed from V and 2 bases from J, the gap between germline ends came to 9 bases. The CDR3 spells CASKDGGNQPQHF. The CDR3 DNA sequence: TGTGCCAGCAAAGACGGGGGCAATCAGCCCCAGCATTTT.

This clonotype was seen only a few times. The chain employs TRBV11-2 and TRBJ2-1; 7 nucleotides line up with TRBD1. This CDR3 contains 15 residues. V gave up 1 base and J gave up 5 bases; unmatched junction bases: 5. Germline V gene sequence: CDR1 SGHAT, CDR2 FQNNGV. The chain's CDR3 is CASSLVGTENNEQFF. DNA of the CDR3: TGTGCCAGCAGCTTAGTAGGGACAGAGAACAATGAGCAGTTCTTC. The entire variable domain, with the rest obtained from reference TRBV11-2 and TRBJ2-1, is as follows: EAGVAQSPRYKIIEKRQSVAFWCNPISGHATLYWYQQILGQGPKLLIQFQNNGVVDDSQLPKDRFSAERLKGVDSTLKIQPAKLEDSAVYLCASSLVGTENNEQFFGPGTRLTVL.

There are a few counts of this clonotype. V is TRBV19 and J is TRBJ2-1; TRBD2 agrees at 11 bases. The V and J ends lost 2 bases and 3 bases, in that order; junction bases with no gene match: 18. Germline-derived CDR1 and CDR2 are LNHDA and SQIVND (reference sequence). The CDR3 totals 21 residues. This CDR3 reads CASSIKNSGRVGFLHYNEQFF. CDR3 sequence (DNA): TGTGCCAGTAGTATAAAAAATAGCGGGAGGGTCGGATTTCTTCACTACAATGAGCAGTTCTTC. The whole variable domain, filled in from reference TRBV19 and TRBJ2-1, reads DGGITQSPKYLFRKEGQNVTLSCEQNLNHDAMYWYRQDPGQGLRLIYYSQIVNDFQKGDIAEGYSVSREKKESFPLTVTSAQKNPTAFYLCASSIKNSGRVGFLHYNEQFFGPGTRLTVL.

V and J are TRBV28 and TRBJ2-7; TRBD1 might be the D (6 bases). Per germline, CDR1 MDHEN and CDR2 SYDVKM. V was clipped by 7 bases and J by 3 bases, with 13 bases between them. This CDR3 region has 13 residues. This chain's CDR3 is CASNLRGGYEQYF. The CDR3 nucleotides read TGTGCCAGCAACCTAAGAGGGGGCTACGAGCAGTACTTC.

For this clonotype: Possible read error: a much larger clone is one base away. This rearrangement joins TRBV4-3 to TRBJ1-4, with TRBD1 matching over 8 bases. Germline V gene sequence: CDR1 LGHNA, CDR2 YSLEER. CDR3 length: 15 residues. The DNA for the CDR3 is TGCGCCAGCAGGACAGGGGCCGCAACTAATGAAAAACAGTTTTTT. As protein: CASRTGAATNEKQFF.

This clonotype was picked up one time. The V and J genes are TRBV4-1 and TRBJ2-7, with TRBD1 matching over 12 bases. Germline V gene data show CDR1 as MGHRA and CDR2 as YSYEKL. The CDR3 spans 15 residues. The V segment lost 4 bases and the J segment 5 bases; nucleotides outside the gene matches: 6. Here the CDR3 reads CASSRGTGGKDEQYF. DNA of the CDR3: TGCGCCAGCAGCCGAGGGACAGGGGGCAAGGACGAGCAGTACTTC.

The chain has TRBV6-6 and TRBJ1-4; D remains unclear. The CDR3 sequence is 17 residues long. Germline CDR1 MNHNY, CDR2 SVGAGI (reference sequence). Trimming left V 0 bases short and J 8 bases short, with 19 bases between. In DNA, the CDR3 is TGTGCCAGCAGTTACTCGAGACGGGGTAGGCGGGAGGAAAAACTGTTTTTT. The encoded protein is CASSYSRRGRREEKLFF.

In this sample, this clonotype turned up many times. This chain connects TRBV7-2 to TRBJ2-1; maybe TRBD2 (6 bases). Looked up from germline, CDR1 is SGHTA and CDR2 is FQGNSA. Trimming took 5 bases from V and 4 from J, leaving 9 bases between them. The CDR3 has 13 residues. The CDR3 loop reads CASSGGLYNEQFF. The CDR3 DNA follows: TGTGCCAGCAGCGGAGGGCTGTACAATGAGCAGTTCTTC. The variable domain in full, with the rest retrieved from reference TRBV7-2 and TRBJ2-1, is GAGVSQSPSNKVTEKGKDVELRCDPISGHTALYWYRQSLGQGLEFLIYFQGNSAPDKSGLPSDRFSAERTGGSVSTLTIQRTQQEDSAVYLCASSGGLYNEQFFGPGTRLTVL.

About this clonotype: The CDR3 carries no conserved terminal phenylalanine or tryptophan, so it likely arises from a read error. The chain links TRBV7-2 to TRBJ2-2, with a possible D match to TRBD2 (6 bases). CDR1 and CDR2 (germline): SGHTA, FQGNSA. CDR3 length: 15 amino acids. This chain's CDR3 is CASSPRRLGTGGLFC. The CDR3 bases are TGTGCCAGCAGCCCCCGCCGCTTGGGCACCGGGGGGCTGTTTTGT.

This sequence joins TRBV5-1 and TRBJ2-3; 10 nucleotides align to TRBD2. From germline, CDR1 is SGHRS and CDR2 YFSETQ. The CDR3 is 17 residues long. V trimming: 5 bases; J trimming: 4 bases; junction bases outside the gene matches: 13. In DNA form, the CDR3 reads TGCGCCAGCAGTTTGATAGCGGGGGGCACAAGCCCAGATACGCAGTATTTT. Protein product: CASSLIAGGTSPDTQYF.

The V and J genes are TRBV19 and TRBJ2-1; 10 bases fit TRBD1. V trimming: 4 bases; J trimming: 7 bases; junction bases outside the gene matches: 7. The CDR3 runs 15 residues. The germline V gene has CDR1 LNHDA and CDR2 SQIVND (reference sequence). The CDR3 sequence: CASSKTGGVGNEQFF. CDR3 sequence (DNA): TGTGCCAGTAGTAAGACAGGGGGCGTTGGGAATGAGCAGTTCTTC.

This clonotype has more than one count but fewer than ten. The chain recombines TRBV10-3 with TRBJ1-6; unclear D gene. Per germline, CDR1 ENHRY and CDR2 SYGVKD. The CDR3 sequence is 13 residues long. Deletions cut 5 bases from V and 8 bases from J, with 10 bases between. CDR3 sequence reads: CAISRGQDSPLHF. CDR3 nucleotide sequence: TGTGCCATCAGTAGAGGGCAGGATTCACCCCTCCACTTT.